Detailed here is one TCR beta chain. Its antigen is unknown. No qualities accompany the bases; no much larger clone lies one base away. Via the germline V gene, CDR1 is SGHNT and CDR2 YENEEA. V loses 5 bases at its end and J loses 0 bases; junction bases beyond the gene matches: 2. The CDR3 covers 15 residues, taking in both the cysteine and the phenylalanine. The entry retains the CDR3 DNA only, 45 bases that are in frame from base 1. This specimen comes from a study of shared clonotypes between healthy human individuals (dated by TCRdb to the early 2020s). As for the study more broadly: A couple of women and a few men aged 18 to 49 years were included in the cohort. For each donor, three plates each were used for CD4 naive and CD4 memory, two plates were used for CD8 naive, and one plate was used for CD8 memory. To estimate repertoire size and how much clonotypes are shared between individuals, the study performed deep sequencing of blood TCR repertoires from roughly five healthy adults. To increase sequencing depth and limit assay-specific biases, different laboratories used diverse techniques to prepare libraries and sequence TCR repertoires. Leukapheresis yielded between about 0.85 and 9.5 billion PBMCs per donor.

Findings and caveats that apply to the study as a whole: Clonotypes shared by all four sorted-subset donors showed higher generation probabilities than non-shared clonotypes. Sampling was restricted to blood, and TCR repertoires in tissues likely differ from the TCR repertoires found in blood. Sharing across several donors was observed for approximately 5% of naive CD4, over 3% of naive CD8, 2% to 2.5% of memory CD4, and around 0.4% of memory CD8 clonotypes. Incomplete sequencing was indicated by rarefaction of sorted-subset datasets, despite the large sequencing depth. The genetic and exposure-history diversity represented was limited by the small number of donors. Pairwise subsampling indicated that sequencing depth was expected to affect the degree of clonotype sharing among donors. Naive subsets generally had larger estimated clonotype richness than memory subsets did.

The donors were healthy, HIV-negative adults who had no recently reported acute infections or vaccinations. Only Caucasian adults living in Nashville, Tennessee, USA were represented among the donors. CD4+ T cells were enriched through magnetic negative selection, after which naive cells were positively selected on CD45RA and the remaining negative fraction served as the memory subset. Blood was obtained by leukapheresis, after which PBMCs were separated by Ficoll-Histopaque density gradient centrifugation and cryopreserved in liquid nitrogen vapor phase. Analytical flow cytometry was used to check the purity and quantity of each magnetically sorted T cell population. Genomic DNA was isolated from every sorted fraction and measured by UV absorbance on a Nanodrop 2000c. Using the deep immunoSEQ assay, multiplex PCR amplified TCR CDR3 regions from genomic DNA. Extracted genomic DNA from each cell subset was distributed evenly across all wells of several immunoSEQ 96-well plates, and each plate was treated as a replicate. For sorted subsets, each replicate PCR was loaded with roughly 0.2 ug genomic DNA, equivalent to 25,000 to 35,000 T cell genomes. The purified libraries were quantified using a Qubit 3.0 fluorometer, sized with a Bioanalyzer 2100, and then quantified again using the KAPA Library Quantification kit. A separate single-read 150-cycle Illumina NextSeq 550 flow cell was used to sequence each immunoSEQ 96-well plate. The authors' analysis ran thus. Because the immunoSEQ output included only junctional sequences and no quality scores, the filtering could not be the same as the filtering used for full-length reads. To assign V/J genes and CDR3, sequences were annotated against IMGT germline references using PyIR, a Python wrapper for IgBLAST v1.9. Any read was removed if the V/J assignment was weak (E-value above 1e-6), the CDR3 was missing, or the read contained stop codons, out-of-frame junctions, or ambiguous translated residues. V3J clonotypes were defined as sequences sharing the same inferred V gene, J gene, and CDR3 amino acid sequence. Percentage overlap between repertoires was calculated by dividing the number of shared unique clonotypes by the size of the smaller repertoire. Three approaches were used to assess repertoire richness: RTK rarefaction, the Chao1 estimator, and Recon v2.1 estimates of unobserved clonotypes. For all TCRbeta clonotypes obtained by the gDNA method from a few donors, generation probabilities were computed with OLGA. TCRdb limited this immuneACCESS table to in-frame rearrangements with V and J called. A share of clones is missing; checked studies link under half to unresolved V genes, and the rest is unexplained. V and J calls and clone size are those listed in that table; D and trimming were worked out from the DNA. This sample comprises approximately 2.5 million clones, approximately 93% of them detected only once. Roughly 0.39% of the sample goes to the ten largest clones.

This sequence originates from a man aged 18 to 30 in good health. Some clones in this sample may be carry-over from other donors' samples. Sequencing input: naive CD4+ T cells from PBMCs. Interpreted using the paper, the cell subset or site label stands for: CD45RA+ positively selected. The chain is made from TRBV11-3 and TRBJ2-2, with 8 bases aligning to TRBD1. The CDR3 corresponds to CASSPTGANTGELFF. The DNA sequence follows: TGTGCCAGCAGCCCGACAGGGGCGAACACCGGGGAGCTGTTTTTT.